This paragraph reports one T cell receptor (beta chain). Here immunoSEQ multiplex PCR was the method, and the copy in TCRdb shows in-frame clones only, minus some. Of some 150,000 clones listed, around nine tenths were seen once; the top ten hold 3.5% to 4.5%. The CDR3 is 18 residues long. The V segment lost 5 bases and the J segment 0 bases; nucleotides outside the gene matches: 12. CDR1 and CDR2 (germline): MDHEN, SYDVKM. The data were obtained in a study of blood T cell repertoires in COVID-19. Study context: Collection of acute and convalescent COVID-19 samples took place in the United States, Italy and Spain. T cells, B-cell-depleted T cells, or PBMCs supplied cDNA or gDNA.

Sequenced material: peripheral blood. The rearrangement joins TRBV28 to TRBJ1-1, with 10 bases that match TRBD1. The source of this sequence is a middle-aged woman with acute or convalescent COVID-19. CDR3 DNA: TGTGCCAGCAGTGGGTGGGACAGGGGAGGGCACATGAACACTGAAGCTTTCTTT. It encodes CASSGWDRGGHMNTEAFF.